Below, 22 T cell receptor beta chains from the same sample are listed, as sequenced in a study of blood T cell repertoires in COVID-19. Assay used: immunoSEQ multiplex PCR; TCRdb lists only in-frame clones, some missing. The table records about 40,000 clones, 90% to 95% of them present only once. The source material was peripheral blood. The receptors here all came from a young woman in a cohort sampled during active COVID-19.

This chain links TRBV29-1 with TRBJ2-1; D perhaps matches TRBD1 (6 bases). With 4 bases removed from V and 1 base from J, the gap between germline ends came to 11 bases. The CDR3 extends over 14 amino acids. Germline V gene lookup returns CDR1 SQVTM and CDR2 ANQGSEA. CDR3 coding DNA: TGCAGCGTTGTAACCAGGGGATCCTACAATGAGCAGTTCTTC. This sequence encodes CSVVTRGSYNEQFF.

The chain joins TRBV19 to TRBJ2-2; TRBD1 is a possible D gene (5 bases). Germline values: CDR1 LNHDA, CDR2 SQIVND (reference sequence). V dropped 5 bases and J dropped 7 bases, with 14 bases sitting between them. The CDR3 sequence is 14 residues long. The CDR3 DNA sequence: TGTGCCAGTAGTCCAACGGCAGGGTACGGGGAGCTGTTTTTT. The encoded protein is CASSPTAGYGELFF.

With regard to this clone: The same CDR3 arises from other DNA sequences in this sample as well. The gene calls are TRBV2 and TRBJ2-7, with 9 bases lining up with TRBD1. V was pared by 5 bases and J by 4 bases, with 3 bases of the junction left unmatched. CDR3 length: 13 residues. Germline V gene data show CDR1 as SNHLY and CDR2 as FYNNEI. This CDR3 reads CASSSGQGYEQYF. In DNA form, the CDR3 reads TGTGCCAGCAGTTCGGGACAGGGTTACGAGCAGTACTTC.

The rearrangement links TRBV29-1 to TRBJ1-2; possible D gene TRBD1, 5 bases. V gave up 6 bases and J gave up 3 bases, with 17 bases separating them. CDR1 SQVTM and CDR2 ANQGSEA come from the germline V gene. The CDR3 is made up of 14 amino acids. The chain's CDR3 is CSVKGVGVYYGYTF. CDR3 DNA sequence: TGCAGCGTAAAAGGGGTTGGGGTGTACTATGGCTACACCTTC.

The chain employs TRBV19 and TRBJ1-4; possible D gene TRBD1, 6 bases. V was pared by 6 bases and J by 1 base, with 9 bases between. Looked up from germline, CDR1 is LNHDA and CDR2 is SQIVND (reference sequence). The CDR3 is 14 residues long. CDR3 loop: CASRLRGTNEKLFF. The DNA for the CDR3 is TGTGCCAGTAGACTCAGGGGAACTAATGAAAAACTGTTTTTT. The full variable domain, its missing parts supplied by reference TRBV19 and TRBJ1-4, is DGGITQSPKYLFRKEGQNVTLSCEQNLNHDAMYWYRQDPGQGLRLIYYSQIVNDFQKGDIAEGYSVSREKKESFPLTVTSAQKNPTAFYLCASRLRGTNEKLFFGSGTQLSVL.

This chain connects TRBV29-1 to TRBJ1-1, with D uncertain. The ends were cut back, 5 bases at V and 4 bases at J, with 8 bases in the middle. The CDR3 is 11 residues long. Germline loops: CDR1 SQVTM, CDR2 ANQGSEA. CDR3 protein: CSVHPGTEAFF. CDR3 DNA sequence: TGCAGCGTTCATCCAGGCACTGAAGCTTTCTTT.

The J gene is TRBJ2-5, the V gene TRBV29-1; the match to TRBD1 covers 8 bases. CDR1 and CDR2 (germline): SQVTM, ANQGSEA. With V trimmed by 6 bases and J by 5 bases, 5 bases remained unmatched. The CDR3 contains 12 residues. CDR3 residues: CSVDRVGETQYF. The CDR3 DNA is TGCAGCGTGGACAGGGTGGGGGAGACCCAGTACTTC.

The CDR3 DNA sequence: TGTGCCAGCAGCTTACAAGGGACACTGCCTAACTATGGCTACACCTTC. Translated: CASSLQGTLPNYGYTF. The genes are TRBV7-9 and TRBJ1-2, with a tentative D call TRBD1 (6 bases). Trimming removed 2 bases at V and 0 bases at J, with 13 bases between. The CDR3 runs 16 residues. The germline CDR1 and CDR2 sequences are SEHNR and FQNEAQ (reference sequence).

The chain links TRBV19 to TRBJ1-5; D perhaps matches TRBD1 (6 bases). Germline CDR1 is LNHDA and CDR2 is SQIVND (reference sequence). This CDR3 comprises 15 residues. The germline V and J ends were trimmed by 4 bases and 5 bases, with 15 bases remaining between them. The CDR3 region is CASSKLGTKHQPQHF. In nucleotides, the CDR3 is TGTGCCAGTAGTAAACTCGGGACAAAGCATCAGCCCCAGCATTTT.

The chain links TRBV6-5 to TRBJ1-1; D remains ambiguous. Germline CDR1 reads MNHEY; CDR2 reads SVGAGI. CDR3 size: 14 residues. Trimming left V 2 bases short and J 5 bases short, with 12 bases between. The CDR3 sequence is CASSYDPMRTEAFF. CDR3 nucleotide sequence: TGTGCCAGCAGTTACGACCCGATGAGGACTGAAGCTTTCTTT.

This rearrangement joins TRBV27 to TRBJ2-3; D possibly corresponds to TRBD2 (5 bases). Trimming took off 6 bases at V and 2 bases at J, with 9 bases between the two ends. CDR1 is MNHEY and CDR2 is SMNVEV in the germline V gene (reference sequence). This CDR3 has 13 amino acids. This chain's CDR3 is CASRLTITDTQYF. The CDR3 DNA reads TGTGCCAGCAGGTTGACTATCACAGATACGCAGTATTTT.

The chain carries TRBV7-8 and TRBJ1-1; 9 nucleotides line up with TRBD1. With 6 bases clipped from V and 5 bases from J, the junction kept 7 bases outside the gene matches. The CDR3 has 14 amino acids. The V gene's germline CDR1 is SGHVS and CDR2 FQNEAQ. The CDR3 loop is CASRPKTGGTEAFF. The CDR3 DNA follows: TGTGCCAGCAGACCTAAGACAGGGGGAACTGAAGCTTTCTTT.

This clone has just one count. The rearrangement joins TRBV9 to TRBJ2-1; 10 bases are shared with TRBD2. Losses at the gene ends were 0 bases for V and 4 bases for J; bases not matched to a gene: 10. This CDR3 contains 18 residues. Germline V CDR1 and CDR2: SGDLS, YYNGEE. The CDR3 DNA follows: TGTGCCAGCAGCGTAGTAGATACTAGCGGGAATACTTACAATGAGCAGTTCTTC. This translates into CASSVVDTSGNTYNEQFF.

This sequence joins TRBV19 and TRBJ1-2; tentative D call: TRBD1 (6 bases). The CDR3 sequence is 15 residues long. V was pared by 7 bases and J by 2 bases, with 17 bases between. Germline CDR1 and CDR2: LNHDA and SQIVND (reference sequence). This CDR3 reads CASMLGGRKNYGYTF. The CDR3 nucleotides read TGTGCCAGTATGTTAGGGGGACGGAAAAACTATGGCTACACCTTC.

The V gene is TRBV5-6, the J gene TRBJ1-2, with 8 positions matching TRBD1. Germline V CDR1 and CDR2: SGHDT, YYEEEE. V lost 3 bases to trimming and J lost 7 bases; unmatched junction nucleotides: 8. The CDR3 consists of 14 residues. The CDR3 reads CASSSTAGGSGYTF. In DNA, the CDR3 is TGTGCCAGCAGCTCAACCGCAGGGGGCTCTGGCTACACCTTC.

J is TRBJ2-3 and V is TRBV9, with 8 bases fitting TRBD2. V trimming: 2 bases; J trimming: 3 bases; junction bases outside the gene matches: 5. Looked up from germline, CDR1 is SGDLS and CDR2 is YYNGEE. This CDR3 has 15 amino acids. The CDR3 reads CASSVWGLETDTQYF. In DNA, the CDR3 is TGTGCCAGCAGCGTGTGGGGACTAGAAACAGATACGCAGTATTTT.

This clone was found once. The rearrangement links TRBV10-3 to TRBJ2-2; TRBD2 matches 12 bases. This CDR3 spans 18 amino acids. From germline, CDR1 is ENHRY and CDR2 SYGVKD. V shed 2 bases and J 5 bases; nucleotides not matched to a gene: 9. CDR3: CAISEPRLAGEETGELFF. CDR3 sequence (DNA): TGTGCCATCAGTGAGCCCAGACTAGCGGGAGAGGAAACCGGGGAGCTGTTTTTT.

The CDR3 DNA reads TGTGCCAGCAGAAGAAGACTAGCGGGAGGACACACCGGGGAGCTGTTTTTT. Protein sequence: CASRRRLAGGHTGELFF. This chain joins TRBV7-3 and TRBJ2-2, with 13 bases fitting TRBD2. V gave up 6 bases and J gave up 3 bases; unmatched junction bases: 7. The CDR3 covers 17 residues. Germline V gene lookup returns CDR1 SGHTA and CDR2 FQGTGA.

V and J are TRBV10-2 and TRBJ2-7, with TRBD2 matching 11 bases. Unmatched junction bases numbered 5, after V lost 4 bases and J lost 3 bases. Germline V lookup: CDR1 WSHSY, CDR2 SAAADI. This CDR3 spans 15 amino acids. The CDR3 protein is CASSAASGRFYEQYF. The CDR3 nucleotides are TGCGCCAGCAGTGCCGCTAGCGGGAGGTTCTACGAGCAGTACTTC.

This chain connects TRBV15 to TRBJ1-3, with D possibly matching TRBD1 (6 bases). The V end lost 5 bases, the J end lost 0 bases, and 8 bases lay between the germline ends. The germline gives CDR1 LNHNV, CDR2 YYDKDF (reference sequence). The CDR3 totals 14 residues. Here the CDR3 reads CATSQGTSGNTIYF. The DNA of the CDR3 is TGTGCCACCAGCCAGGGGACCTCTGGAAACACCATATATTTT.

The gene calls are TRBV3-1 (or the pseudogene TRBV3-2) and TRBJ2-7; D not resolved. Germline CDR1 reads LGHDT; CDR2 reads YNNKEL (reference sequence). There are 12 residues in the CDR3. The V end lost 4 bases, the J end lost 5 bases, and 9 bases lay between the germline ends. CDR3 sequence reads: CASSRASNEQYF. CDR3 coding DNA: TGTGCCAGCAGCCGCGCCTCAAACGAGCAGTACTTC.

V usage is TRBV12-5 and J usage is TRBJ1-6; D ambiguous. Germline CDR1 is LGHNT and CDR2 is FRNRAP. This CDR3 contains 14 residues. Deletions cut 1 base from V and 7 bases from J, with 8 bases between. The CDR3 sequence: CASGLGHGNSPLHF. The DNA for the CDR3 is TGTGCTAGTGGTTTGGGACATGGGAATTCACCCCTCCACTTT.